A selection of T cell receptor beta chains follows, all from one sample in a study of vaccination and CD4 T cells after COVID-19. TCRdb processed the PCR reads anew with MiXCR; each CDR3 protein has one entry. Of about 19,000 distinct CDR3 sequences in the sample, about two fifths were seen once. These TCRs are of unknown antigen specificity. The sequenced material came from cultured CD4+ T cells from blood. The receptors originated from a human donor with COVID-19. CDR3s include the opening cysteine and the closing phenylalanine or tryptophan. Fields, in order: V gene, clone size, J gene, D gene, CDR3 DNA, CDR3 protein. A D gene is named only where the DNA matches it firmly. Expanded clones get a size class; other rows say once, few or many, or leave the size out.

v_gene: TRBV10-3; abundance: -; j_gene: TRBJ1-5; d_gene: -; CDR3nt: TGTGCCATCAGTGAGTCGAACGGACTCAATCAGCCCCAGCATTTT; CDR3aa: CAISESNGLNQPQHF
v_gene: TRBV7-2; abundance: once; j_gene: TRBJ2-7; d_gene: TRBD2; CDR3nt: TGTGCCAGCAGCTACCCTAGAGGAGGGGCGGGGGCCTACGAGCAGTACTTC; CDR3aa: CASSYPRGGAGAYEQYF
v_gene: TRBV7-2; abundance: few; j_gene: TRBJ2-7; d_gene: TRBD1; CDR3nt: TGTGCCAGCAGACCACAGGGGCCCCCCCACTACGAGCAGTACTTC; CDR3aa: CASRPQGPPHYEQYF
v_gene: TRBV7-2; abundance: few; j_gene: TRBJ1-2; d_gene: -; CDR3nt: TGTGCCAGCAGCGCGACAGAAGCAAACTATGGCTACACCTTC; CDR3aa: CASSATEANYGYTF
v_gene: TRBV23-1; abundance: few; j_gene: TRBJ1-2; d_gene: -; CDR3nt: TGCGCCAGCAGTCTTGGAGGTGGCTACACCTTC; CDR3aa: CASSLGGGYTF
v_gene: TRBV6-5; abundance: -; j_gene: TRBJ1-1; d_gene: TRBD1; CDR3nt: TGTGCCAGCAGTTTATTAATTAACAGGGGAGCCACTGAAGCTTTCTTT; CDR3aa: CASSLLINRGATEAFF
v_gene: TRBV6-1; abundance: -; j_gene: TRBJ2-2; d_gene: TRBD1; CDR3nt: TGTGCCAGCAGCAGGACAGGGGCGACATCAGTGGACAACACCGGGGAGCTGTTTTTT; CDR3aa: CASSRTGATSVDNTGELFF
v_gene: TRBV6-2/TRBV6-3; abundance: -; j_gene: TRBJ2-7; d_gene: -; CDR3nt: TGTGCCAGCAGTTACTTAGAAGGCTCCTACGAGCAGTACTTC; CDR3aa: CASSYLEGSYEQYF
v_gene: TRBV21-1; abundance: -; j_gene: TRBJ2-6; d_gene: -; CDR3nt: TGTGCCAGCAGTCGACCCCGGGACAGGGTAGATTCTGGGGCCAACGTCCTGACTTTC; CDR3aa: CASSRPRDRVDSGANVLTF
v_gene: TRBV7-9; abundance: -; j_gene: TRBJ2-7; d_gene: TRBD2; CDR3nt: TGTGCCAGCAGCTTACTTGCGGGGGGGGAGCAGTACTTC; CDR3aa: CASSLLAGGEQYF
v_gene: TRBV20-1; abundance: -; j_gene: TRBJ1-1; d_gene: -; CDR3nt: TGCAGTGCTAGAGCTATGGGACAACCGAACACTGAAGCTTTCTTT; CDR3aa: CSARAMGQPNTEAFF
v_gene: TRBV2; abundance: -; j_gene: TRBJ1-5; d_gene: -; CDR3nt: TGTGCCAGCAGTCTCCGGGACCTTGGCAATCAGCCCCAGCATTTT; CDR3aa: CASSLRDLGNQPQHF
v_gene: TRBV6-5; abundance: -; j_gene: TRBJ1-2; d_gene: TRBD1; CDR3nt: TGTGCCAGCAGTTTAGACAGGGGGCAAGGCTACACCTTC; CDR3aa: CASSLDRGQGYTF
v_gene: TRBV25-1; abundance: -; j_gene: TRBJ2-5; d_gene: TRBD2; CDR3nt: TGTGCCAGCAGTGAGACTAGCGGGTCCCAAGAGACCCAGTACTTC; CDR3aa: CASSETSGSQETQYF
v_gene: TRBV6-2/TRBV6-3; abundance: few; j_gene: TRBJ1-6; d_gene: TRBD1; CDR3nt: TGTGCCAGCAGACCTGGGACAGTTACCGACTATAATTCACCCCTCCACTTT; CDR3aa: CASRPGTVTDYNSPLHF
v_gene: TRBV2; abundance: -; j_gene: TRBJ1-5; d_gene: TRBD1; CDR3nt: TGTGCCAGGGGCGGACAGGGTGAGGGGCCCCAGCATTTT; CDR3aa: CARGGQGEGPQHF
v_gene: TRBV5-6; abundance: -; j_gene: TRBJ1-1; d_gene: -; CDR3nt: TGTGCCAGCAGCTTCTATGGTAACACTGAAGCTTTCTTT; CDR3aa: CASSFYGNTEAFF
v_gene: TRBV20-1; abundance: -; j_gene: TRBJ2-2; d_gene: -; CDR3nt: TGCAGTGCTAGATCACCCGGGACACAGACCACCGGGGAGCTGTTTTTT; CDR3aa: CSARSPGTQTTGELFF
v_gene: TRBV5-4; abundance: -; j_gene: TRBJ1-3; d_gene: -; CDR3nt: TGTGCCAGCAGTCCCGTCGGGGGGTCTGGAAACACCATATATTTT; CDR3aa: CASSPVGGSGNTIYF
v_gene: TRBV21-1; abundance: -; j_gene: TRBJ2-7; d_gene: -; CDR3nt: -; CDR3aa: CASSKVGAGTVYEQYF
v_gene: TRBV28; abundance: few; j_gene: TRBJ2-5; d_gene: -; CDR3nt: TGTGCCAGCAGCACGGCCTCCCGCACCCAGTACTTC; CDR3aa: CASSTASRTQYF
v_gene: TRBV24-1; abundance: -; j_gene: TRBJ2-7; d_gene: TRBD1; CDR3nt: TGTGCCACCAGTGATCCCGGGACAGGGGGGAACGAGCAGTACTTC; CDR3aa: CATSDPGTGGNEQYF
v_gene: TRBV28; abundance: few; j_gene: TRBJ1-2; d_gene: TRBD1; CDR3nt: TGTGCCAGCAGTTTCCCGATGGGACAGGGGCCTGGCTACACCTTC; CDR3aa: CASSFPMGQGPGYTF
v_gene: TRBV5-1; abundance: few; j_gene: TRBJ1-5; d_gene: -; CDR3nt: TGCGCCAGCAGCTTGTCGGGGGGTAGCAATCAGCCCCAGCATTTT; CDR3aa: CASSLSGGSNQPQHF
v_gene: TRBV12-3/TRBV12-4; abundance: -; j_gene: TRBJ2-7; d_gene: -; CDR3nt: TGTGCCAGCAGCCCGGAGATCCCCTACGAGCAGTACTTC; CDR3aa: CASSPEIPYEQYF
v_gene: TRBV20-1; abundance: few; j_gene: TRBJ2-5; d_gene: -; CDR3nt: TGCAGTGCTAGAGATACGGGGACCCCGTTGGCCCAGTACTTC; CDR3aa: CSARDTGTPLAQYF
v_gene: TRBV2; abundance: -; j_gene: TRBJ2-5; d_gene: -; CDR3nt: TGTGCCAGCAGCAATTTCCCCTGGGAAGAGACCCAGTACTTC; CDR3aa: CASSNFPWEETQYF
v_gene: TRBV2; abundance: -; j_gene: TRBJ2-2; d_gene: TRBD2; CDR3nt: TGTGCCAGCAGTGGACTTGGACTAGCCGTCACCGGGGAGCTGTTTTTT; CDR3aa: CASSGLGLAVTGELFF
v_gene: TRBV5-1; abundance: -; j_gene: TRBJ2-7; d_gene: -; CDR3nt: TGCGCCAGCAGCACGGAGGGTTCGGGATACGAGCAGTACTTC; CDR3aa: CASSTEGSGYEQYF
v_gene: TRBV7-9; abundance: -; j_gene: TRBJ1-1; d_gene: TRBD1; CDR3nt: TGTGCCAGCAGCCTCGGGACAGGGGAAACTGAAGCTTTCTTT; CDR3aa: CASSLGTGETEAFF
v_gene: TRBV27; abundance: -; j_gene: TRBJ2-7; d_gene: TRBD2; CDR3nt: TGTGCCAGCAGGGGACTAGCGGGAGCCGGGGAGCAGTACTTC; CDR3aa: CASRGLAGAGEQYF
v_gene: TRBV6-1; abundance: few; j_gene: TRBJ2-5; d_gene: TRBD2; CDR3nt: TGTGCCAGCAGGACTAGCGGGGATGAGACCCAGTACTTC; CDR3aa: CASRTSGDETQYF
v_gene: TRBV7-7; abundance: -; j_gene: TRBJ2-2; d_gene: -; CDR3nt: TGTGCTAGCAGCCCGGCGGGGACCGGGGAGCTGTTTTTT; CDR3aa: CASSPAGTGELFF
v_gene: TRBV11-2; abundance: -; j_gene: TRBJ1-2; d_gene: -; CDR3nt: TGTGCCAGCAGCCCAGCAGGAGGTTATGGCTACACCTTC; CDR3aa: CASSPAGGYGYTF
v_gene: TRBV20-1; abundance: -; j_gene: TRBJ1-1; d_gene: TRBD1; CDR3nt: TGCAGTGCCCCGACAGGGGTAGTAACTGAAGCTTTCTTT; CDR3aa: CSAPTGVVTEAFF
v_gene: TRBV4-2; abundance: once; j_gene: TRBJ2-5; d_gene: -; CDR3nt: TGTGCCAGCAGCCAAGAGCCCCCGGGACAACTCTTGACGACCCAGTACTTC; CDR3aa: CASSQEPPGQLLTTQYF
v_gene: TRBV19; abundance: few; j_gene: TRBJ1-5; d_gene: -; CDR3nt: TGTGCCAGTAGTATTGGGGTCCGTCAGCCCCAGCATTTT; CDR3aa: CASSIGVRQPQHF
v_gene: TRBV5-1; abundance: few; j_gene: TRBJ2-5; d_gene: TRBD1; CDR3nt: TGCGCCAGCAGCGGGACAGGGATGGAGACCCAGTACTTC; CDR3aa: CASSGTGMETQYF
v_gene: TRBV20-1; abundance: -; j_gene: TRBJ1-1; d_gene: -; CDR3nt: TGCAGTGGCCCACCGACGGGACACGGAAATATGAACACTGAAGCTTTCTTT; CDR3aa: CSGPPTGHGNMNTEAFF
v_gene: TRBV5-4; abundance: -; j_gene: TRBJ2-1; d_gene: TRBD1; CDR3nt: TGTGCCAGCAGCATGTTCAGGGGGCATAGGAATGAGCAGTTCTTC; CDR3aa: CASSMFRGHRNEQFF
v_gene: TRBV7-9; abundance: few; j_gene: TRBJ2-7; d_gene: TRBD1; CDR3nt: TGTGCCAGCAGCTTTGGACAGGGGGTTGGCGAGCAGTACTTC; CDR3aa: CASSFGQGVGEQYF
v_gene: TRBV6-5; abundance: few; j_gene: TRBJ1-2; d_gene: -; CDR3nt: TGTGCCAGCAGTTACAGGGCAGGGAACTATGGCTACACCTTC; CDR3aa: CASSYRAGNYGYTF
v_gene: TRBV27; abundance: few; j_gene: TRBJ1-2; d_gene: -; CDR3nt: TGTGCCAGCAGTAAAGGGGCTTCTTTTGGCTACACCTTC; CDR3aa: CASSKGASFGYTF
v_gene: TRBV27; abundance: few; j_gene: TRBJ1-2; d_gene: TRBD1; CDR3nt: TGTGCCAGCAGTTTTAACAGGGGGCCGGGTGGCTACACCTTC; CDR3aa: CASSFNRGPGGYTF
v_gene: TRBV3-1; abundance: -; j_gene: TRBJ1-5; d_gene: -; CDR3nt: TGTGCCAGCAGCCAAGAACTGGCCGCTCAGCCCCAGCATTTT; CDR3aa: CASSQELAAQPQHF
v_gene: TRBV2; abundance: few; j_gene: TRBJ1-2; d_gene: -; CDR3nt: TGTGCCAGCAGGGGAGTGATAGGTAACTATGGCTACACCTTC; CDR3aa: CASRGVIGNYGYTF
v_gene: TRBV5-3; abundance: -; j_gene: TRBJ1-1; d_gene: -; CDR3nt: TGTGCCAGAAGCTTGCGGTTGAACACTGAAGCTTTCTTT; CDR3aa: CARSLRLNTEAFF
v_gene: TRBV11-2; abundance: -; j_gene: TRBJ2-5; d_gene: TRBD2; CDR3nt: TGTGCCAGCAGCGGGACTAGCGGGGGGCCTCAGACCCAGTACTTC; CDR3aa: CASSGTSGGPQTQYF
v_gene: TRBV20-1; abundance: few; j_gene: TRBJ1-3; d_gene: -; CDR3nt: TGCAGTGCTAGAGATAGGAGGCCGACTAACTCTGGAAACACCATATATTTT; CDR3aa: CSARDRRPTNSGNTIYF